Listed below are T cell receptor beta chains from one sample, sequenced in a study of cytomegalovirus exposure and HLA in healthy donors. The assay was immunoSEQ multiplex PCR, and TCRdb's table has in-frame clones only and misses some. Found here are about 130,000 clones, 80% to 90% of them singletons; the top ten hold around 5.9%. The sequenced sample consisted of PBMCs. The source is a woman under 40 in good health and CMV-seropositive. CDR3s include the opening cysteine and the closing phenylalanine or tryptophan. D genes are given only for firm matches. Where a row states a size, it is once, few, many or the class of an expanded clone; other rows omit it.

j_call: TRBJ1-4
clone_size: .
d_call: TRBD1
v_call: TRBV6-5
cdr3_aa: CASSSGGQAANEKLFF
cdr3_nt: TGTGCCAGCAGTTCCGGGGGACAGGCAGCTAATGAAAAACTGTTTTTT

j_call: TRBJ2-7
clone_size: .
d_call: TRBD2
v_call: TRBV27
cdr3_aa: CASSSMNSSGIPYEQYF
cdr3_nt: TGTGCCAGCAGTTCTATGAATTCTAGCGGGATCCCCTACGAGCAGTACTTC

j_call: TRBJ1-5
clone_size: few
d_call: TRBD1
v_call: TRBV7-2
cdr3_aa: CASKKNRGSNQPQHF
cdr3_nt: TGTGCCAGCAAAAAGAACAGGGGATCGAATCAGCCCCAGCATTTT

j_call: TRBJ2-5
clone_size: once
d_call: .
v_call: TRBV7-9
cdr3_aa: CASSLVSLQETQYF
cdr3_nt: TGTGCCAGCAGCTTAGTCTCCCTACAAGAGACCCAGTACTTC

j_call: TRBJ1-2
clone_size: few
d_call: .
v_call: TRBV6-1
cdr3_aa: CASSEVGRVYGYTF
cdr3_nt: TGTGCCAGCAGTGAAGTAGGCAGGGTTTATGGCTACACCTTC

j_call: TRBJ2-7
clone_size: .
d_call: .
v_call: TRBV18
cdr3_aa: CASSPSGRVEQYF
cdr3_nt: TGTGCCAGCTCTCCCTCGGGCAGGGTCGAGCAGTACTTC

j_call: TRBJ2-6
clone_size: .
d_call: .
v_call: TRBV27
cdr3_aa: CASSLSRGGGANVLTF
cdr3_nt: TGTGCCAGCAGTTTATCAAGGGGGGGAGGGGCCAACGTCCTGACTTTC

j_call: TRBJ2-3
clone_size: .
d_call: TRBD2
v_call: TRBV10-2
cdr3_aa: CASSTSGSPDTQYF
cdr3_nt: TGCGCCAGCAGTACTAGCGGGAGCCCCGATACGCAGTATTTT

j_call: TRBJ2-1
clone_size: once
d_call: .
v_call: TRBV27
cdr3_aa: CASSPAGPHNEQFF
cdr3_nt: TGTGCCAGCAGTCCAGCGGGTCCACACAATGAGCAGTTCTTC

j_call: TRBJ2-1
clone_size: .
d_call: .
v_call: TRBV2
cdr3_aa: CATGSSGRGEQFF
cdr3_nt: TGTGCCACCGGGAGTAGCGGTCGCGGGGAGCAGTTCTTC

j_call: TRBJ2-2
clone_size: .
d_call: .
v_call: TRBV2
cdr3_aa: CASRAGTQNTGELFF
cdr3_nt: TGTGCCAGCAGAGCCGGGACTCAAAACACCGGGGAGCTGTTTTTT

j_call: TRBJ1-2
clone_size: .
d_call: .
v_call: TRBV5-1
cdr3_aa: CASSPGPAGNYGYTF
cdr3_nt: TGCGCCAGCAGCCCAGGCCCCGCCGGTAACTATGGCTACACCTTC

j_call: TRBJ2-7
clone_size: .
d_call: TRBD1
v_call: TRBV5-1
cdr3_aa: CASSPGQGAGEQYF
cdr3_nt: TGCGCCAGCAGCCCGGGACAGGGGGCGGGAGAGCAGTACTTC

j_call: TRBJ2-3
clone_size: .
d_call: .
v_call: TRBV6-1
cdr3_aa: CASSEGDGTDTQYF
cdr3_nt: TGTGCCAGCAGTGAAGGAGACGGGACAGATACGCAGTATTTT

j_call: TRBJ2-7
clone_size: once
d_call: .
v_call: TRBV5-5
cdr3_aa: CASSPTTSASYEQYF
cdr3_nt: TGTGCCAGCAGCCCCACCACGAGTGCTAGCTACGAGCAGTACTTC

j_call: TRBJ2-1
clone_size: .
d_call: .
v_call: TRBV21-1
cdr3_aa: CASSVDRDNEQFF
cdr3_nt: TGTGCCAGCAGCGTCGACCGGGACAATGAGCAGTTCTTC

j_call: TRBJ1-2
clone_size: .
d_call: .
v_call: TRBV5-1
cdr3_aa: CASSEEGVNYGYTF
cdr3_nt: TGCGCCAGCAGCGAGGAAGGGGTGAACTATGGCTACACCTTC

j_call: TRBJ2-7
clone_size: .
d_call: .
v_call: TRBV21-1
cdr3_aa: CATFLWPTARTEEEQYF
cdr3_nt: TGTGCCACCTTCTTGTGGCCGACAGCACGGACGGAAGAGGAGCAGTACTTC

j_call: TRBJ2-7
clone_size: .
d_call: TRBD2
v_call: TRBV23-1
cdr3_aa: CASTLAGGPAGHEQYF
cdr3_nt: TGCGCCAGCACCCTAGCGGGGGGGCCGGCGGGCCACGAGCAGTACTTC

j_call: TRBJ2-1
clone_size: once
d_call: TRBD2
v_call: TRBV5-5
cdr3_aa: CASSPDREEFF
cdr3_nt: TGTGCCAGCAGCCCCGACCGGGAGGAGTTCTTC